Listed below are T cell receptor beta chains from one sample, sequenced in a study of graft-versus-host responses after intestinal transplantation. The protocol was immunoSEQ multiplex PCR, while the TCRdb copy is restricted to in-frame clones and leaves out a portion. The table includes under 150,000 clones, approximately 92% detected once. For these TCRs, the target antigens are not known. The sample here was unstimulated CD4+ T cells sorted from spleen or lymph node cells, taken before intestinal transplant. The receptors shown here come from a human donor who received an intestinal transplant. The CDR3 runs from the conserved cysteine through the conserved F or W. D genes are given only for firm matches. Clone size is shown for a subset of rows, as once, few, many or a class of expanded clone.

>-|-|TRBJ2-2|TRBV7-3
TGTGCCAGCAGCTTAGATAGGGACACCGGGGAGCTGTTTTTT
CASSLDRDTGELFF
>TRBD1|-|TRBJ2-7|TRBV18
TGTGCCAGCTCAGCGAGGACAGGGTTTGGCGAGCAGTACTTC
CASSARTGFGEQYF
>TRBD1|-|TRBJ2-5|TRBV29-1
TGCAGCGTTACCGGGACAGGGTCCCAAGAGACCCAGTACTTC
CSVTGTGSQETQYF
>TRBD1|once|TRBJ1-2|TRBV6-5
TGTGCCAGCAGTTACTCCCGACAGGGCGTCGCTGGCTACACCTTC
CASSYSRQGVAGYTF
>TRBD2|-|TRBJ2-7|TRBV6-5
TGTGCCAGCAAGGCGGGAGGGCCAGTCTACGAGCAGTACTTC
CASKAGGPVYEQYF
>-|-|TRBJ1-1|TRBV6-5
TGTGCCAGCAGTTACGGGGAGATCTTGAACACTGAAGCTTTCTTT
CASSYGEILNTEAFF
>-|-|TRBJ2-1|TRBV6-5
TGTGCCAGCAGTTACTCACGGCTTAGTGAGCAGTTCTTC
CASSYSRLSEQFF
>TRBD1|-|TRBJ2-1|TRBV23-1
TGCGCCAGCAGTCAACACGGACAGGGAGTCAATGAGCAGTTCTTC
CASSQHGQGVNEQFF
>TRBD1|-|TRBJ1-1|TRBV30
TGTGCCTGGAGGTTCCAAGGACAGGGGAACACTGAAGCTTTCTTT
CAWRFQGQGNTEAFF
>-|-|TRBJ2-1|TRBV5-8
TGTGCCAGCAGCTTGGCCCCCTTCGATGAGCAGTTCTTC
CASSLAPFDEQFF
>-|-|TRBJ1-1|TRBV28
TGTGCCAGCAGTTTGGGGCAGGGGGAAGCTTTCTTT
CASSLGQGEAFF
>-|-|TRBJ2-1|TRBV7-6
TGTGCCAGCAGCCCCGGGCGAGGAACAAGCGGTGAGCAGTTCTTC
CASSPGRGTSGEQFF
>-|-|TRBJ2-3|TRBV5-1
TGCGCCAGCAGCTTGCAGGCCCGGATCACAGATACGCAGTATTTT
CASSLQARITDTQYF
>-|once|TRBJ1-2|TRBV20-1
TGCAGTGGGGCAGGGAGTGTAGGCTACACCTTC
CSGAGSVGYTF
>-|-|TRBJ1-5|TRBV6-6
TGTGCCAGCAGTCCTCAGGGGCGCAATCAGCCCCAGCATTTT
CASSPQGRNQPQHF
>-|-|TRBJ2-2|TRBV18
TGTGCCAGCTCAGCCGCAGGGGTTATGAACACCGGGGAGCTGTTTTTT
CASSAAGVMNTGELFF
>-|-|TRBJ1-4|TRBV18
TGTGCCAGCTCACCGGTGGAGGGATGGGAAAAACTGTTTTTT
CASSPVEGWEKLFF
>-|-|TRBJ1-2|TRBV7-3
TGTGCCAGGATAGGGACTCCTGTTTCCTATGGCTACACCTTC
CARIGTPVSYGYTF
>TRBD1|-|TRBJ1-1|TRBV7-9
TGTGCCAGCAGCTTAGCGCGGAGGGGGCTGAACACTGAAGCTTTCTTT
CASSLARRGLNTEAFF
>-|-|TRBJ2-3|TRBV6-1
TGTGCCAGCACGGATACTCGTACAGATACGCAGTATTTT
CASTDTRTDTQYF
>TRBD2|-|TRBJ2-5|TRBV6-7
TGTGCCAGCAGTTACTCGTTCTTAGCGGGAGTATGGGAGACCCAGTACTTC
CASSYSFLAGVWETQYF
>-|-|TRBJ2-5|TRBV7-9
TGTGCCAGCAGCCCCTCGGGGGCTGTGGAGACCCAGTACTTC
CASSPSGAVETQYF
>-|-|TRBJ2-3|TRBV28
TGTGCCAGCACCATAACTAAAGATACGCAGTATTTT
CASTITKDTQYF
>TRBD1|-|TRBJ2-7|TRBV18
TGTGCCAGCTCACCAGGGACAGAGCCTTCCTACGAGCAGTACTTC
CASSPGTEPSYEQYF
>TRBD2|once|TRBJ2-3|TRBV27
TGTGCCAGCAGTTTTTTGCCTAGCGGGAGCCCCACGGTCTCTACGCAGTATTTT
CASSFLPSGSPTVSTQYF